This record looks at one TCR beta chain sequence and its context. The sample comes from a study of blood T cell repertoires in COVID-19. Across the study: Acute-phase and convalescent COVID-19 samples originated in the United States, Italy and Spain. From T cells, B-cell-depleted T cells, or PBMCs came the material, which was cDNA or gDNA.

Per the original data handling: Scientists estimated how many nucleated cells there were by amplifying reference gene primers. Measured with immunoSEQ multiplex PCR; TCRdb has only the in-frame clones, and not every one. From that table come the V and J calls and clone size; the DNA was used to work out D and trimming. The sample lists around 140,000 clones, about four fifths seen once, with roughly 1.5% in the top ten. The CDR3 is 12 residues long. Trimming left V 2 bases short and J 5 bases short, with 7 bases between. Germline CDR1 and CDR2: SGHRS and YFSETQ. Sequencing was performed on peripheral blood. The chain employs TRBV5-1 and TRBJ2-5; D might be TRBD1 (6 bases). This TCR was recovered from a human donor in a cohort sampled during active COVID-19. CDR3 coding DNA: TGCGCCAGCAGCTTCACAGGGGAGACCCAGTACTTC. As protein: CASSFTGETQYF.